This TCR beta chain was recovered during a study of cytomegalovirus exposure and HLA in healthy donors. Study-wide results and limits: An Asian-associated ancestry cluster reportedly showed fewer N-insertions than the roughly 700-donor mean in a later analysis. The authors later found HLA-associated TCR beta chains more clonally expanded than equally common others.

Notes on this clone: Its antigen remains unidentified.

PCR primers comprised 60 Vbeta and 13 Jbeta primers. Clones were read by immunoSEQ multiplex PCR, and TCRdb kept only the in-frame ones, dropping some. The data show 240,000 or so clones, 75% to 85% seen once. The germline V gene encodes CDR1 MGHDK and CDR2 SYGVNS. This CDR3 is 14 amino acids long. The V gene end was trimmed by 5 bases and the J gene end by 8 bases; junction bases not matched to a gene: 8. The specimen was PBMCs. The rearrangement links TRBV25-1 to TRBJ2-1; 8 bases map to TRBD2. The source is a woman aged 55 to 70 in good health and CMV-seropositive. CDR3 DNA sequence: TGTGCCAGCAGTACGGGACTAGGGGCTTATGAGCAGTTCTTC. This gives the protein CASSTGLGAYEQFF.